The 2 T cell receptor beta chains given below trace back to one sample, sequenced in a study of HIV-infected patients and healthy controls. MiXCR, run by TCRdb on the 5' RACE reads, gives a single entry per CDR3 protein. The sample consists of over 15,000 distinct CDR3 sequences, about a sixth of them appearing once. Material for sequencing was CD8+ T cells from blood. These receptor sequences come from a human donor in good health.

This clonotype was counted ten times or more. The J gene is TRBJ2-1, the V gene TRBV12-3 or TRBV12-4; tentatively, D is TRBD1 (5 bases). CDR3 length: 12 residues. Trimming left V 6 bases short and J 9 bases short, with 12 bases between. The CDR3 sequence is CASSLGVGEQFF. As DNA, the CDR3 is TGTGCCAGCAGCCTAGGGGTCGGTGAGCAGTTCTTC.

This clonotype appeared many times. This chain connects TRBV4-3 to TRBJ1-2; D unresolved. Germline assignment: CDR1 LGHNA and CDR2 YSLEER. The CDR3 extends over 15 amino acids. Trimming stripped 0 bases from V and 4 bases from J, with 12 bases between. The CDR3 DNA follows: TGCGCCAGCAGCCAAGAAACGGAAGGGATCTATGGCTACACCTTC. This translates into CASSQETEGIYGYTF.